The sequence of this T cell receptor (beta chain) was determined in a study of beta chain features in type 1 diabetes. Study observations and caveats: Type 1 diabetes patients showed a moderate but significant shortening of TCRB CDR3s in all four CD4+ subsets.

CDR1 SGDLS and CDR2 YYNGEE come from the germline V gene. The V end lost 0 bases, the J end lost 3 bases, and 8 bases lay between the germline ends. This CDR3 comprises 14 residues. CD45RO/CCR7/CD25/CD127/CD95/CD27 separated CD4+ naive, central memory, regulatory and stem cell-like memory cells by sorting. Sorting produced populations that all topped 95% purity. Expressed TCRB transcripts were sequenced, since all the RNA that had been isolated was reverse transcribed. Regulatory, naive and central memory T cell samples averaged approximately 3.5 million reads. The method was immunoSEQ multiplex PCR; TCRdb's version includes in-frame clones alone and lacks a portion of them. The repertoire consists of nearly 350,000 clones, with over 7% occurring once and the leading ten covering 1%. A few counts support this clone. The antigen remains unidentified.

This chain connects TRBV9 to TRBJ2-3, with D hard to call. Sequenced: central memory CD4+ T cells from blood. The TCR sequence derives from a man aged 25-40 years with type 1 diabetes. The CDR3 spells CASSVVSQTDTQYF. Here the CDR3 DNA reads TGTGCCAGCAGCGTAGTGTCGCAGACAGATACGCAGTATTTT.